The 9 T cell receptor beta chains listed next were all sequenced from one sample in a study of T cell responses to AZD1222 COVID-19 vaccine (dated by TCRdb to 2020 to 2022). The sample's time point, from its label and the paper: about 28 days (+/-7) after the second vaccine dose. Libraries were built with the immunoSEQ multiplex PCR assay. TCRdb provides this immuneACCESS table in a form limited to in-frame rearrangements. Some clones are lacking; in checked studies, under half of them reflect an unresolved V gene, and why the rest are absent is not known. Counted in this sample were around 140,000 clones; 70% to 90% of them appeared once. The ten largest clones add up to less than 6% of the sample. The specimen comprised peripheral blood, sampled 28 days after the second AZD1222 dose. The receptors shown here come from an adult who received the AZD1222 COVID-19 vaccine.

The rearrangement joins TRBV28 to TRBJ1-2; TRBD1 agrees at 9 bases. The CDR3 has 16 amino acids. Germline CDR1 MDHEN, CDR2 SYDVKM. J lost 4 bases, V lost 3 bases, and 9 bases had no gene match. CDR3 coding DNA: TGTGCCAGCAGTTTCGGTTCAGGACAGGGGATCTATGGCTACACCTTC. Protein: CASSFGSGQGIYGYTF.

The chain uses TRBV7-9 and TRBJ1-5; D unclear. There are 13 residues in the CDR3. CDR1 SEHNR and CDR2 FQNEAQ come from the germline V gene (reference sequence). Trimming removed 7 bases from V and 0 bases from J, with 7 bases in between. DNA for the CDR3: TGTGCCAGCACTCTAGGTAGCAATCAGCCCCAGCATTTT. As protein: CASTLGSNQPQHF.

V usage is TRBV12-3 or TRBV12-4 and J usage is TRBJ2-7; 7 nucleotides line up with TRBD1. The CDR3 is made up of 13 amino acids. Trimming cost V 3 bases and J 2 bases; bases outside gene matches: 1. The CDR3 DNA follows: TGTGCCAGCAGTTTGACAGGGACCTACGAGCAGTACTTC. Amino acids: CASSLTGTYEQYF.

J is TRBJ1-1 and V is TRBV11-2; D is ambiguous. The ends were cut back, 5 bases at V and 0 bases at J, with 13 bases in the middle. Looked up from germline, CDR1 is SGHAT and CDR2 is FQNNGV. The CDR3 contains 15 residues. The chain's CDR3 is CASSPEAKMNTEAFF. The CDR3 nucleotides are TGTGCCAGCAGCCCAGAGGCGAAAATGAACACTGAAGCTTTCTTT.

This clone has just a few counts. The chain has TRBV18 and TRBJ2-5; 10 bases align to TRBD1. The CDR3 runs 19 residues. With V trimmed by 2 bases and J by 5 bases, 17 bases remained unmatched. Germline-derived CDR1 and CDR2 are KGHSH and LQKENI. CDR3: CASSPFSASTGGMGETQYF. Here the CDR3 DNA reads TGTGCCAGCTCACCATTTTCGGCCTCGACAGGGGGCATGGGGGAGACCCAGTACTTC.

The J gene is TRBJ1-3, the V gene TRBV12-3 or TRBV12-4; the match to TRBD1 covers 7 bases. The CDR3 extends over 12 amino acids. Losses at the gene ends were 7 bases for V and 8 bases for J; bases not matched to a gene: 5. The CDR3 loop is CASKTGAHTIYF. The CDR3, as DNA: TGTGCCAGCAAAACAGGGGCCCACACCATATATTTT.

This chain connects TRBV7-9 to TRBJ2-7, with D possibly being TRBD1 (5 bases). Trimming removed 2 bases from V and 2 bases from J, with 7 bases in between. This CDR3 is 13 amino acids long. Per germline, CDR1 SEHNR and CDR2 FQNEAQ (reference sequence). In DNA form, the CDR3 reads TGTGCCAGCAGCTTATTGGGGCCCTACGAGCAGTACTTC. It encodes CASSLLGPYEQYF.

The CDR3 nucleotides read TGTGCCAGAAGTAGCGGGGGGACTCGCACAGATACGCAGTATTTT. This gives the protein CARSSGGTRTDTQYF. The chain joins TRBV2 to TRBJ2-3; 10 bases agree with TRBD2. CDR3 size: 15 residues. The V gene's germline CDR1 is SNHLY and CDR2 FYNNEI. The trim removed 9 bases at V and 1 base at J, leaving 7 bases unmatched. Drawing the rest from reference TRBV2 and TRBJ2-3, the complete variable domain is EPEVTQTPSHQVTQMGQEVILRCVPISNHLYFYWYRQILGQKVEFLVSFYNNEISEKSEIFDDQFSVERPDGSNFTLKIRSTKLEDSAMYFCARSSGGTRTDTQYFGPGTRLTVL.

The rearrangement uses TRBV11-2 and TRBJ1-2; D not resolved. Germline-derived CDR1 and CDR2 are SGHAT and FQNNGV. V lost 5 bases and J lost 7, with 11 bases in between. The CDR3 is 12 residues long. CDR3 nucleotide sequence: TGTGCCAGCAGCAATGTTAAAGGTGGCTACACCTTC. Encoded protein: CASSNVKGGYTF.